The rows below give T cell receptor beta chains drawn from one sample of a study of T cell repertoires in cytomegalovirus infection. One entry per CDR3 protein results from TCRdb running MiXCR on the reads. The sample carries around 120,000 distinct CDR3 sequences, more than 20% recorded once. The antigens of these receptors remain unknown. Sample: PBMCs, sequenced either directly or after in vitro stimulation (not recorded which). Receptors were obtained from a human donor in good health (CMV status not recorded). Some clones in this sample may be carry-over from other donors' samples. CDR3s include the opening cysteine and the closing phenylalanine or tryptophan. Fields, in order: V gene, J gene, D gene, CDR3 length, clone size, CDR3 DNA, CDR3 protein. A D gene is named only where the DNA matches it firmly. Clone size is not always given. Where it is, it says once, few, many or a class for expanded clones.

V gene: TRBV12-3/TRBV12-4; J gene: TRBJ1-4; D gene: .; CDR3 length: 14; clone size: few; CDR3 DNA: TGTGCCAGCAGTTTCGTCCAGGGAGGTGAAAAACTGTTTTTT; CDR3 protein: CASSFVQGGEKLFF
V gene: TRBV7-2; J gene: TRBJ2-1; D gene: .; CDR3 length: 14; clone size: many; CDR3 DNA: TGTGCCAGTACCGAAAAGAAATCCTACAATGAGCAGTTCTTC; CDR3 protein: CASTEKKSYNEQFF
V gene: TRBV7-2; J gene: TRBJ1-1; D gene: .; CDR3 length: 17; clone size: few; CDR3 DNA: TGTGCCAGCAGCTTAACGGCAGGGTCGATCCCCCACACTGAAGCTTTCTTT; CDR3 protein: CASSLTAGSIPHTEAFF
V gene: TRBV20-1; J gene: TRBJ1-4; D gene: TRBD1; CDR3 length: 14; clone size: many; CDR3 DNA: TGCAGTGCTACCGGACAGGGGGCTCAAGAAAAACTGTTTTTT; CDR3 protein: CSATGQGAQEKLFF
V gene: TRBV6-6; J gene: TRBJ2-1; D gene: TRBD2; CDR3 length: 15; clone size: few; CDR3 DNA: TGTGCCAGCAGTTACTCCGGGACTAGCGCTGATGAGCAGTTCTTC; CDR3 protein: CASSYSGTSADEQFF
V gene: TRBV4-1; J gene: TRBJ1-4; D gene: TRBD1; CDR3 length: 15; clone size: many; CDR3 DNA: TGCGCCAGCAGCCAAGGAGGACAGGGGGCACGGGGACTGTTTTTT; CDR3 protein: CASSQGGQGARGLFF
V gene: TRBV15; J gene: TRBJ1-2; D gene: TRBD1; CDR3 length: 14; clone size: once; CDR3 DNA: TGTGCCACCAGCTTGGACAGGGGGCAGGCGAGCTACACCTTC; CDR3 protein: CATSLDRGQASYTF
V gene: TRBV27; J gene: TRBJ2-3; D gene: .; CDR3 length: 13; clone size: .; CDR3 DNA: TGTGCCAGCAGTTCCCATTCCACAGATACGCAGTATTTT; CDR3 protein: CASSSHSTDTQYF
V gene: TRBV7-2; J gene: TRBJ2-1; D gene: .; CDR3 length: 13; clone size: many; CDR3 DNA: TGTGCCAGCAGCTTACAGGGGTTGAATGAGCAGTTCTTC; CDR3 protein: CASSLQGLNEQFF
V gene: TRBV27; J gene: TRBJ1-4; D gene: .; CDR3 length: 17; clone size: .; CDR3 DNA: TGTGCCAGCAGTCTTATTACCCCGGACAGAGGAAATGAAAAACTGTTTTTT; CDR3 protein: CASSLITPDRGNEKLFF
V gene: TRBV7-4; J gene: TRBJ2-7; D gene: .; CDR3 length: 13; clone size: .; CDR3 DNA: TGTGCCAGCAGCTTAGAGGTGTCGCACGAGCAGTACTTC; CDR3 protein: CASSLEVSHEQYF
V gene: TRBV10-1; J gene: TRBJ2-1; D gene: .; CDR3 length: 15; clone size: many; CDR3 DNA: TGCGCCAGCAAGAACCCCGGACCGAGGTTCGATGAGCAGTTCTTC; CDR3 protein: CASKNPGPRFDEQFF
V gene: TRBV20-1; J gene: TRBJ2-5; D gene: TRBD1; CDR3 length: 14; clone size: .; CDR3 DNA: TGCAGTGCTCTCCGGGACAGGGGGCAAGAGACCCAGTACTTC; CDR3 protein: CSALRDRGQETQYF
V gene: TRBV7-8; J gene: TRBJ2-6; D gene: TRBD2; CDR3 length: 19; clone size: .; CDR3 DNA: TGTGCCAGCAGCGGCGATTCACTAGCGGGCCCCTCAAGGGCCAACGTCCTGACTTTC; CDR3 protein: CASSGDSLAGPSRANVLTF
V gene: TRBV6-5; J gene: TRBJ2-1; D gene: TRBD2; CDR3 length: 13; clone size: many; CDR3 DNA: TGTGCCAGCAGAAAAGGGACTAGCGGGTCTGCGTTCTTC; CDR3 protein: CASRKGTSGSAFF
V gene: TRBV25-1; J gene: TRBJ1-1; D gene: .; CDR3 length: 13; clone size: .; CDR3 DNA: TGTGCCAGCAGTGAATCTGGGTTCACTGAAGCTTTCTTT; CDR3 protein: CASSESGFTEAFF
V gene: TRBV11-2; J gene: TRBJ1-1; D gene: TRBD1; CDR3 length: 17; clone size: .; CDR3 DNA: TGTGCCAGCAGCTTGGGTAGGGGACAGGGGAGGAACACTGAAGCTTTCTTT; CDR3 protein: CASSLGRGQGRNTEAFF
V gene: TRBV20-1; J gene: TRBJ2-5; D gene: .; CDR3 length: 11; clone size: .; CDR3 DNA: TGCAGCATCCGAGGCGAAGAGACCCAGTACTTC; CDR3 protein: CSIRGEETQYF
V gene: TRBV7-8; J gene: TRBJ2-1; D gene: TRBD2; CDR3 length: 13; clone size: .; CDR3 DNA: TGTGCCAGCGTAGCGGGTATTAACAATGAGCAGTTCTTC; CDR3 protein: CASVAGINNEQFF
V gene: TRBV12-3/TRBV12-4; J gene: TRBJ1-5; D gene: TRBD1; CDR3 length: 16; clone size: few; CDR3 DNA: TGTGCCAGCAGTTTGCAGGGACAGGGGGCAAATCAGCCCCAGCATTTT; CDR3 protein: CASSLQGQGANQPQHF
V gene: TRBV27; J gene: TRBJ2-1; D gene: .; CDR3 length: 13; clone size: .; CDR3 DNA: TGTGCCAGCAGGCCCAATAAGGTCTATGAGCAGTTCTTC; CDR3 protein: CASRPNKVYEQFF
V gene: TRBV5-3; J gene: TRBJ1-2; D gene: .; CDR3 length: 16; clone size: few; CDR3 DNA: TGTGCCAGCAGATCTTACGACAGATCCTCGGGGAGTGGCTACACCTTC; CDR3 protein: CASRSYDRSSGSGYTF
V gene: TRBV30; J gene: TRBJ1-3; D gene: .; CDR3 length: 13; clone size: .; CDR3 DNA: TGTGCCTGGGACTCTTCCTCTGGAAACACCATATATTTT; CDR3 protein: CAWDSSSGNTIYF
V gene: TRBV19; J gene: TRBJ1-2; D gene: .; CDR3 length: 16; clone size: .; CDR3 DNA: TGTGCCAGTAGTATCATCGGACAAGGGGCTGTCTATGGCTACACCTTC; CDR3 protein: CASSIIGQGAVYGYTF
V gene: TRBV29-1; J gene: TRBJ2-1; D gene: .; CDR3 length: 12; clone size: .; CDR3 DNA: TGCAGCGTTGGGGCAGGGTTTAATGAGCAGTTCTTC; CDR3 protein: CSVGAGFNEQFF
V gene: TRBV10-3; J gene: TRBJ2-7; D gene: .; CDR3 length: 14; clone size: .; CDR3 DNA: TGTGCCATCAGTGAAGTCGGTTTGGGGTACGAGCAGTACTTC; CDR3 protein: CAISEVGLGYEQYF
V gene: TRBV7-9; J gene: TRBJ2-1; D gene: .; CDR3 length: 14; clone size: .; CDR3 DNA: TGTGCCAGCAGCTTAGCGGTCTACAACAATGAGCAGTTCTTC; CDR3 protein: CASSLAVYNNEQFF
V gene: TRBV30; J gene: TRBJ1-1; D gene: .; CDR3 length: 15; clone size: .; CDR3 DNA: TGTGCCTGGAGTGTAAGGCAGATCGGTACCGCTGAAGCTTTCTTT; CDR3 protein: CAWSVRQIGTAEAFF
V gene: TRBV7-2; J gene: TRBJ1-1; D gene: TRBD1; CDR3 length: 13; clone size: many; CDR3 DNA: TGTGCCAGCAGTGACAGGGTGGTGACTGAAGCTTTCTTT; CDR3 protein: CASSDRVVTEAFF
V gene: TRBV5-1; J gene: TRBJ1-6; D gene: .; CDR3 length: 15; clone size: .; CDR3 DNA: TGCGCCAGCAGCTTGGATACTTTTTATAATTCACCCCTCCACTTT; CDR3 protein: CASSLDTFYNSPLHF
V gene: TRBV6-2/TRBV6-3; J gene: TRBJ1-1; D gene: .; CDR3 length: 14; clone size: .; CDR3 DNA: TGTGCCAGCAGTTTGCGGGGGCACAGAACTGAAGCTTTCTTT; CDR3 protein: CASSLRGHRTEAFF
V gene: TRBV28; J gene: TRBJ1-1; D gene: TRBD1; CDR3 length: 16; clone size: few; CDR3 DNA: TGTGCCAGCAGTTTCTGGACAGGCGACATGAACACTGAAGCTTTCTTT; CDR3 protein: CASSFWTGDMNTEAFF
V gene: TRBV27; J gene: TRBJ1-2; D gene: .; CDR3 length: 11; clone size: .; CDR3 DNA: TGTGCCCCGAGCCGGCCCTATGGCTACACCTTC; CDR3 protein: CAPSRPYGYTF
V gene: TRBV7-6; J gene: TRBJ2-5; D gene: TRBD2; CDR3 length: 13; clone size: few; CDR3 DNA: TGTGCCAGCAGCCGCGGGAGGCAAGAGACCCAGTACTTC; CDR3 protein: CASSRGRQETQYF
V gene: TRBV7-7; J gene: TRBJ1-1; D gene: TRBD1; CDR3 length: 13; clone size: .; CDR3 DNA: TGTGCTAGCAGCGAGGACAGGGGGCGAAATCTAATCTTT; CDR3 protein: CASSEDRGRNLIF
V gene: TRBV12-3/TRBV12-4; J gene: TRBJ2-3; D gene: TRBD2; CDR3 length: 13; clone size: .; CDR3 DNA: TGTGCCAGCAGCGGGACTAGCGGGGATACGCAGTATTTT; CDR3 protein: CASSGTSGDTQYF
V gene: TRBV11-2; J gene: TRBJ1-2; D gene: TRBD1; CDR3 length: 14; clone size: .; CDR3 DNA: TGTGCCAGCGTCCGACCGGGACAGAACTATGGCTACACCTTC; CDR3 protein: CASVRPGQNYGYTF
V gene: TRBV7-9; J gene: TRBJ2-7; D gene: TRBD1; CDR3 length: 13; clone size: .; CDR3 DNA: TGTGCCAGCACCCCCGACAGGGTGAGAGAGCAGTACTTC; CDR3 protein: CASTPDRVREQYF
V gene: TRBV11-2; J gene: TRBJ1-6; D gene: TRBD1; CDR3 length: 14; clone size: .; CDR3 DNA: TGTGCCAGCAGGCGGACAGGGGCAGATTCACCCCTCCACTTT; CDR3 protein: CASRRTGADSPLHF
V gene: TRBV28; J gene: TRBJ2-5; D gene: TRBD2; CDR3 length: 15; clone size: once; CDR3 DNA: TGTGCCAGCAGCCGACTAGCGGGAGGGCCGAAGACCCAGTACTTC; CDR3 protein: CASSRLAGGPKTQYF
V gene: TRBV7-2; J gene: TRBJ1-3; D gene: .; CDR3 length: 16; clone size: many; CDR3 DNA: TGTGCCAGCAGCCCATGGGTCGGGTTATCTGGAAACACCATATATTTT; CDR3 protein: CASSPWVGLSGNTIYF
V gene: TRBV7-2; J gene: TRBJ2-5; D gene: TRBD1; CDR3 length: 14; clone size: .; CDR3 DNA: TGTGCCAGCAGCCGATCACAGGGGGCAGAGACCCAGTACTTC; CDR3 protein: CASSRSQGAETQYF
V gene: TRBV18; J gene: TRBJ2-3; D gene: TRBD2; CDR3 length: 16; clone size: few; CDR3 DNA: TGTGCCAGCTCACCACGCGGGAGGGTCGGTGTAGATACGCAGTATTTT; CDR3 protein: CASSPRGRVGVDTQYF
V gene: TRBV10-3; J gene: TRBJ2-2; D gene: TRBD2; CDR3 length: 13; clone size: few; CDR3 DNA: TGTGCCATCGGGACTAGCGCCACCGGGGAGCTGTTTTTT; CDR3 protein: CAIGTSATGELFF
V gene: TRBV3-1; J gene: TRBJ2-5; D gene: TRBD1; CDR3 length: 17; clone size: .; CDR3 DNA: TGTGCCAGCAGTCGACTAGATCGGGACAGGGTGGCAAAGACCCAGTACTTC; CDR3 protein: CASSRLDRDRVAKTQYF
V gene: TRBV12-3/TRBV12-4; J gene: TRBJ1-1; D gene: TRBD1; CDR3 length: 12; clone size: few; CDR3 DNA: TGTGCCAGCAGTTTGGGGGACAGACTGGCTTTCTTT; CDR3 protein: CASSLGDRLAFF
V gene: TRBV7-2; J gene: TRBJ1-4; D gene: .; CDR3 length: 15; clone size: .; CDR3 DNA: TGTGCCAGCAGCTTAGGGACGGCCTTTAATGAAAAACTGTTTTTT; CDR3 protein: CASSLGTAFNEKLFF
V gene: TRBV5-1; J gene: TRBJ1-1; D gene: TRBD1; CDR3 length: 15; clone size: .; CDR3 DNA: TGCGCCAGCAGCTTGTTTGGGACAGGGAATACTGAAGCTTTCTTT; CDR3 protein: CASSLFGTGNTEAFF